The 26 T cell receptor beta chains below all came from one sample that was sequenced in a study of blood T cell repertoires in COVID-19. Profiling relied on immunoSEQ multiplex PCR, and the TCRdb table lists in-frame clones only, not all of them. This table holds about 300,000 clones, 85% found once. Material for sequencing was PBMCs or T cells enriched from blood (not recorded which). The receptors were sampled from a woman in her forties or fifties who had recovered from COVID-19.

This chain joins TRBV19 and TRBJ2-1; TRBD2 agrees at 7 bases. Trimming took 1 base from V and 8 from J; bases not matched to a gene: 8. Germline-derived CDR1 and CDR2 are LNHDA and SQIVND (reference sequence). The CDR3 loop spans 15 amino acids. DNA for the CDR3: TGTGCCAGTAGTATAGCACTAGCGCTATTTGATGAGCAGTTCTTC. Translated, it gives CASSIALALFDEQFF.

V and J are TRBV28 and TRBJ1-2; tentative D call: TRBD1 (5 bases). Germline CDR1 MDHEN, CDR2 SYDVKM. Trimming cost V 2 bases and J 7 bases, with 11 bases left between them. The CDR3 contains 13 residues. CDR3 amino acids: CASSLKGAGGYTF. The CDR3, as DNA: TGTGCCAGCAGTTTAAAAGGGGCCGGTGGCTACACCTTC.

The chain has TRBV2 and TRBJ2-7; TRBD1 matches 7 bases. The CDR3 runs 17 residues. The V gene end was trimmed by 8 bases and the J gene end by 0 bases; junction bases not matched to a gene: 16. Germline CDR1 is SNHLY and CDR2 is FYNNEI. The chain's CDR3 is CASVGTVDLTISYEQYF. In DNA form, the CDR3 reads TGTGCCAGCGTAGGGACAGTTGATCTAACCATCTCCTACGAGCAGTACTTC.

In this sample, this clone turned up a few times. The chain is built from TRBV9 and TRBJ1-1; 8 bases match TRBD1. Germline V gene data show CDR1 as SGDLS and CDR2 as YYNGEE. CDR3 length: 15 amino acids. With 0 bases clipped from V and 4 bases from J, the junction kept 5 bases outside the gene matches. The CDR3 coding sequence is TGTGCCAGCAGCGTAGTACCGCAGGGGGCCACTGAAGCTTTCTTT. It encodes CASSVVPQGATEAFF.

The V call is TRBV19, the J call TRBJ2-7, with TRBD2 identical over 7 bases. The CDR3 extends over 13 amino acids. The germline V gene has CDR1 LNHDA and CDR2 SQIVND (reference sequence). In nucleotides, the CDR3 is TGTGCTTCCCGGGAGGAGGAAACCTACGAGCAGTACTTC. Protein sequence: CASREEETYEQYF. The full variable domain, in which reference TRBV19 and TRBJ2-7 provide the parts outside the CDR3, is DGGITQSPKYLFRKEGQNVTLSCEQNLNHDAMYWYRQDPGQGLRLIYYSQIVNDFQKGDIAEGYSVSREKKESFPLTVTSAQKNPTAFYLCASREEETYEQYFGPGTRLTVT.

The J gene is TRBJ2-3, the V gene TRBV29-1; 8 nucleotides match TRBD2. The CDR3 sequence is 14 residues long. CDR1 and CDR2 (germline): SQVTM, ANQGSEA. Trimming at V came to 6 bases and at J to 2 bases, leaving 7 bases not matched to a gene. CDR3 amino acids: CSVVLADPTDTQYF. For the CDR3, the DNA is TGCAGCGTCGTACTAGCGGATCCCACAGATACGCAGTATTTT.

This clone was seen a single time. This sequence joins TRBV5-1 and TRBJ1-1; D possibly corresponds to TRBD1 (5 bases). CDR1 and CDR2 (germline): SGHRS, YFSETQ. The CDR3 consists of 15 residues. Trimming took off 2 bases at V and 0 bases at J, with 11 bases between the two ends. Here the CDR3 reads CASSLSQGLNTEAFF. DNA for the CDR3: TGCGCCAGCAGCTTATCCCAGGGATTGAACACTGAAGCTTTCTTT. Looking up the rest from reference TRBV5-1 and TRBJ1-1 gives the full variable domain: KAGVTQTPRYLIKTRGQQVTLSCSPISGHRSVSWYQQTPGQGLQFLFEYFSETQRNKGNFPGRFSGRQFSNSRSEMNVSTLELGDSALYLCASSLSQGLNTEAFFGQGTRLTVV.

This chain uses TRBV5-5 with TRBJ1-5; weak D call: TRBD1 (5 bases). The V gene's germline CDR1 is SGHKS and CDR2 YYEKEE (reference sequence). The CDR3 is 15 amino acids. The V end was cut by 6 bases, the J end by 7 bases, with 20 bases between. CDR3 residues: CASTATGGYQQPQHF. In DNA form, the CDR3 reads TGTGCCAGCACCGCGACGGGGGGGTACCAGCAGCCCCAGCATTTT.

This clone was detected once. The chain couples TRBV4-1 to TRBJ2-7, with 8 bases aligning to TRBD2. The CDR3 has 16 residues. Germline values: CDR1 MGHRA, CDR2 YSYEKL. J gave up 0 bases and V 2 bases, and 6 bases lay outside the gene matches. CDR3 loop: CASSQLSGGYSYEQYF. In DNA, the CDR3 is TGCGCCAGCAGCCAATTGTCGGGAGGGTACTCCTACGAGCAGTACTTC.

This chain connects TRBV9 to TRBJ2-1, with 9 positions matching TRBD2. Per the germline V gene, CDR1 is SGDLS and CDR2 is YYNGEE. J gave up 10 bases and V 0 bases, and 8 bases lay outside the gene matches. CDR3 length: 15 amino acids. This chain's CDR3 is CASSVGAGGRREQFF. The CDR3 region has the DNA TGTGCCAGCAGCGTAGGTGCGGGGGGGCGGAGAGAGCAGTTCTTC.

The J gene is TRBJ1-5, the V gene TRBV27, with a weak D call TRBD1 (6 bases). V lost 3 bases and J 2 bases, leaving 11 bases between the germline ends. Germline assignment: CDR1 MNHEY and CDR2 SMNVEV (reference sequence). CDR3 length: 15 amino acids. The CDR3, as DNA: TGTGCCAGCAGTTTTAATGGGGGCGGCAATCAGCCCCAGCATTTT. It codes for CASSFNGGGNQPQHF.

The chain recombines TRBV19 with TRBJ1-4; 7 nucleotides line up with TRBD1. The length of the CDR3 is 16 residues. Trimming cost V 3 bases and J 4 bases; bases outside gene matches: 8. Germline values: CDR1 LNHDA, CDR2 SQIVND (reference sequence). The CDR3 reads CASSIRKGANNEKLFF. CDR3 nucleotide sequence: TGTGCCAGTAGTATTCGGAAGGGGGCGAATAATGAAAAACTGTTTTTT.

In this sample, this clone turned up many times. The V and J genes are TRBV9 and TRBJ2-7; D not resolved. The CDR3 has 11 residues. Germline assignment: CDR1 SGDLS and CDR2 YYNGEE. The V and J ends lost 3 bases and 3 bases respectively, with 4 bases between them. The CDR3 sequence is CASSGDYEQYF. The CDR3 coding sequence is TGTGCCAGCAGCGGAGACTACGAGCAGTACTTC.

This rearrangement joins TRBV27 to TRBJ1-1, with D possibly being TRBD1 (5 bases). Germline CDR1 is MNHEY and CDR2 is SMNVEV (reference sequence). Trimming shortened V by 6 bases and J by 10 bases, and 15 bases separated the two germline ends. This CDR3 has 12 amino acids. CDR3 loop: CASSAPGGGAFF. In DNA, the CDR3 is TGTGCCAGCAGCGCTCCGGGGGGTGGAGCTTTCTTT.

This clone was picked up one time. CDR3 sequence reads: CASKNPAAETQYF. The CDR3 coding sequence is TGTGCCAGCAAAAACCCAGCGGCGGAGACCCAGTACTTC. The genes are TRBV3-1 (or the pseudogene TRBV3-2) and TRBJ2-5, with D maybe TRBD2 (5 bases). V was shortened by 7 bases and J by 5 bases, with 14 bases between the two germline ends. CDR1 and CDR2 from the germline V gene are LGHDT and YNNKEL (reference sequence). The length of the CDR3 is 13 residues.

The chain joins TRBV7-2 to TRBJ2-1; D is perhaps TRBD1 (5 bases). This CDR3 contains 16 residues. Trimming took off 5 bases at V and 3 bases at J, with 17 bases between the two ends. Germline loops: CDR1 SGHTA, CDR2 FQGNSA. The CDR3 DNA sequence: TGTGCCAGCAGCCGCCCGACAGCTTCCCTCTACAATGAGCAGTTCTTC. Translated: CASSRPTASLYNEQFF. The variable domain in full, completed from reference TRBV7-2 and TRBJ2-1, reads GAGVSQSPSNKVTEKGKDVELRCDPISGHTALYWYRQSLGQGLEFLIYFQGNSAPDKSGLPSDRFSAERTGGSVSTLTIQRTQQEDSAVYLCASSRPTASLYNEQFFGPGTRLTVL.

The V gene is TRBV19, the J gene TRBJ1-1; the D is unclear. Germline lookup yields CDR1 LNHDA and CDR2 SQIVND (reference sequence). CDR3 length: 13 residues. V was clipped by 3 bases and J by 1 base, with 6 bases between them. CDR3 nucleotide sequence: TGTGCCAGTAGTATTAACTGGAACACTGAAGCTTTCTTT. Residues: CASSINWNTEAFF. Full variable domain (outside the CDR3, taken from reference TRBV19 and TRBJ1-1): DGGITQSPKYLFRKEGQNVTLSCEQNLNHDAMYWYRQDPGQGLRLIYYSQIVNDFQKGDIAEGYSVSREKKESFPLTVTSAQKNPTAFYLCASSINWNTEAFFGQGTRLTVV.

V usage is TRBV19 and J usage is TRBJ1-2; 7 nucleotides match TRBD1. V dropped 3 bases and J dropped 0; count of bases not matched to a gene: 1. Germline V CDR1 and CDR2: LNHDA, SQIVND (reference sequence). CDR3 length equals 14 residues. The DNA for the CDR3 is TGTGCCAGTAGTATGCAGGGGGCTAACTATGGCTACACCTTC. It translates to CASSMQGANYGYTF.

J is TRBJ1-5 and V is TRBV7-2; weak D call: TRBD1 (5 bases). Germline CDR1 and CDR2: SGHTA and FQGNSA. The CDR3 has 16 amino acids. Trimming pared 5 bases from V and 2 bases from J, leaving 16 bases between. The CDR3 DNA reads TGTGCCAGCAGCAAACAAGCGGGGGATCGCAATCAGCCCCAGCATTTT. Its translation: CASSKQAGDRNQPQHF.

The CDR3 DNA sequence: TGTGCCAGCAGTTACGAATCCGGGACAGGGGTATATGGCTACACCTTC. Its protein is CASSYESGTGVYGYTF. The V and J genes are TRBV27 and TRBJ1-2; 10 positions agree with TRBD1. V dropped 4 bases and J dropped 5; count of bases not matched to a gene: 10. Germline V lookup: CDR1 MNHEY, CDR2 SMNVEV (reference sequence). The CDR3 length is 16 residues.

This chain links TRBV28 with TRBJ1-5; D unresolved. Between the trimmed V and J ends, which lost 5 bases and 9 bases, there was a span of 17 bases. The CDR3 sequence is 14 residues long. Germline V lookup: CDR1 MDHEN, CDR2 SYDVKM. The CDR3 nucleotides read TGTGCCAGCAGTACCGACGCCGGCTCGGGGCCCCAGCATTTT. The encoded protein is CASSTDAGSGPQHF.

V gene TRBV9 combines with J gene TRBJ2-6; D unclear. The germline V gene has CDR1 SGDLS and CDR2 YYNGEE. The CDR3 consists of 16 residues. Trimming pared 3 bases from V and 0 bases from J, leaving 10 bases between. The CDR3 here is CASSGAFFSGANVLTF. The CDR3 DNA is TGTGCCAGCAGCGGAGCATTTTTCTCTGGGGCCAACGTCCTGACTTTC.

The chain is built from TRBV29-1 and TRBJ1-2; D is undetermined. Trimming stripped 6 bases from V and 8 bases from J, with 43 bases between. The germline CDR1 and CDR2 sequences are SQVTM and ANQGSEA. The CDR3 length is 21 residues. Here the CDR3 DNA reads TGCAGCGTGAGGATCCAGCAAGCCCCCTCCAACTCCGCCCCCCGATCAACAGGCTACACCTTC. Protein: CSVRIQQAPSNSAPRSTGYTF.

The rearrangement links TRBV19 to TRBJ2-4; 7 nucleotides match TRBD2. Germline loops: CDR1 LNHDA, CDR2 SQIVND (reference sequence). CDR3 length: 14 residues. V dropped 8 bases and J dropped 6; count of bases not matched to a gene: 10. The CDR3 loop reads CASAPRGRGNIQYF. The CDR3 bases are TGTGCCAGTGCGCCCCGGGGGAGGGGAAACATTCAGTACTTC.

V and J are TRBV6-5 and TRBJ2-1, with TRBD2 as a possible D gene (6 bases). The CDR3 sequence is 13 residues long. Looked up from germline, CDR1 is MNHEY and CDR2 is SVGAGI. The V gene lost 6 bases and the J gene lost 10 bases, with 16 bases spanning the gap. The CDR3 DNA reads TGTGCCAGCAGGCCTCCGGGAGTTTACGAGCAGTTCTTC. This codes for CASRPPGVYEQFF.

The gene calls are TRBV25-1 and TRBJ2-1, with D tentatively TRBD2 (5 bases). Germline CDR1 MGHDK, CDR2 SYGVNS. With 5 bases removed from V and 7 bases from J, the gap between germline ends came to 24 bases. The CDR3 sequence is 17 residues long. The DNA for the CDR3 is TGTGCCAGCAGTCCTCCCCAAGTAGCGCCTAGGAGGAATGAGCAGTTCTTC. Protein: CASSPPQVAPRRNEQFF.